The 9 T cell receptor beta chains below were found in one sample sequenced in a study of T cells in Graves' hyperthyroidism and ophthalmopathy. Amplification of TCR beta CDR3 regions used RNA as the template. A first-round RT-PCR of the TCR CDR3 used the HTBI primer set. TCRdb re-called the multiplex PCR reads through MiXCR, storing one row per CDR3 protein. This sample has 37,000 or so distinct CDR3 sequences, with 50% to 55% found just once. Input material: blood. The receptors derive from a man aged 40-49 years with Graves' ophthalmopathy.

This clonotype was seen ten or more times. The chain carries TRBV19 and TRBJ2-5, with a tentative D call TRBD1 (6 bases). The CDR3 spans 13 residues. The V and J ends lost 6 bases and 2 bases respectively, with 10 bases between them. The V gene's germline CDR1 is LNHDA and CDR2 SQIVND (reference sequence). The CDR3 bases are TGTGCCAGTAGCAGGGGACAACAAGAGACCCAGTACTTC. It yields the protein CASSRGQQETQYF.

This clonotype was observed many times. The chain combines TRBV5-4 with TRBJ2-5; tentative D call: TRBD2 (5 bases). CDR1 and CDR2 from the germline V gene are SGHNT and YYREEE (reference sequence). The CDR3 covers 13 residues. Trimming stripped 7 bases from V and 4 bases from J, with 14 bases between. The CDR3 coding sequence is TGTGCCAGCTCACCGAGGGCGGGAGAGACCCAGTACTTC. It encodes CASSPRAGETQYF.

This clonotype was picked up many times. The gene calls are TRBV6-1 and TRBJ1-4; tentative D call: TRBD1 (6 bases). Germline CDR1 MNHNS, CDR2 SASEGT. The V end was cut by 2 bases, the J end by 8 bases, with 15 bases between. The CDR3 covers 15 residues. CDR3 sequence (DNA): TGTGCCAGCAGTGAAATGGGGGGGCGCCGGGAAAAACTGTTTTTT. It yields the protein CASSEMGGRREKLFF.

The sample holds many counts of this clonotype. The rearrangement links TRBV3-1 to TRBJ1-1; D unresolved. Looked up from germline, CDR1 is LGHDT and CDR2 is YNNKEL (reference sequence). The length of the CDR3 is 17 residues. V lost 4 bases and J lost 4, with 22 bases in between. The CDR3 loop is CASSLARGRLTFTEAFF. The CDR3 DNA sequence: TGTGCCAGCAGCCTCGCCCGAGGCCGCCTTACCTTCACTGAAGCTTTCTTT.

This chain uses TRBV20-1 with TRBJ2-1; D call uncertain. Germline V gene data show CDR1 as DFQATT and CDR2 as SNEGSKA (reference sequence). Deletions cut 3 bases from V and 5 bases from J, with 14 bases between. The CDR3 contains 14 residues. CDR3 sequence (DNA): TGCAGTGCTAGTAATGAAAGGGCGGACAATGAGCAGTTCTTC. Its protein is CSASNERADNEQFF.

This clonotype has a count of ten or more. V and J are TRBV5-1 and TRBJ2-1, with TRBD2 matching over 7 bases. The germline V gene encodes CDR1 SGHRS and CDR2 YFSETQ. With 6 bases clipped from V and 2 bases from J, the junction kept 11 bases outside the gene matches. This CDR3 comprises 16 residues. CDR3 sequence reads: CASTGIGLAAYNEQFF. In DNA form, the CDR3 reads TGCGCCAGCACCGGTATCGGGCTAGCGGCCTACAATGAGCAGTTCTTC.

The chain has TRBV20-1 and TRBJ1-5; TRBD1 is a possible D gene (5 bases). Germline values: CDR1 DFQATT, CDR2 SNEGSKA (reference sequence). This CDR3 is built from 15 residues. The germline V and J ends were trimmed by 6 bases and 11 bases, with 26 bases remaining between them. The CDR3 nucleotides are TGCAGTGCAGACGGGGCTAGCGGACTCCAAGAGACCCAGCATTTT. Translating it yields CSADGASGLQETQHF.

This clonotype was observed at least ten times. V gene TRBV20-1 combines with J gene TRBJ2-7; no reliable D call. The CDR3 extends over 12 amino acids. Germline CDR1 DFQATT, CDR2 SNEGSKA (reference sequence). V shed 0 bases and J shed 3 bases, with 6 bases lying between them. In nucleotides, the CDR3 is TGCAGTGCTAGAGATTACAGCTACGAGCAGTACTTC. Amino acids: CSARDYSYEQYF.

The rearrangement uses TRBV20-1 and TRBJ2-7; D may match TRBD1 or TRBD2 (6 bases each). Trimming stripped 2 bases from V and 6 bases from J, with 20 bases between. Germline V CDR1 and CDR2: DFQATT, SNEGSKA (reference sequence). CDR3 length: 15 amino acids. CDR3 residues: CSARMGGSAPSEQYF. CDR3 DNA sequence: TGCAGTGCTAGAATGGGGGGCAGTGCTCCGAGCGAGCAGTACTTC.